The 20 T cell receptor beta chains in this list originate from one sample, sequenced in a study of cytomegalovirus exposure and HLA in healthy donors. PCR was performed using 60 Vbeta and 13 Jbeta primers. The protocol was immunoSEQ multiplex PCR, while the TCRdb copy is restricted to in-frame clones and leaves out a portion. The sample gives about 150,000 clones, about 85% of which show up once; 1% to 1.5% is in the top ten. The sample was PBMCs. These TCRs come from a man in his forties or fifties in good health and CMV-seropositive.

V usage is TRBV5-1 and J usage is TRBJ2-3; weak D call: TRBD2 (5 bases). The V gene lost 0 bases and the J gene lost 5 bases, with 16 bases spanning the gap. CDR1 and CDR2 from the germline V gene are SGHRS and YFSETQ. The CDR3 runs to 16 residues. The CDR3 bases are TGCGCCAGCAGCTTGGCCCCAATTCTAGCAGAAGATACGCAGTATTTT. As protein: CASSLAPILAEDTQYF.

The chain employs TRBV30 and TRBJ1-5; 8 positions match TRBD1. V lost 3 bases and J lost 3; bases outside the gene matches: 7. The CDR3 loop spans 15 amino acids. Germline V CDR1 and CDR2: GTSNPN, SVGIG (reference sequence). The CDR3 sequence is CAWRSTGGPNQPQHF. CDR3 DNA sequence: TGTGCCTGGAGAAGCACAGGGGGACCCAATCAGCCCCAGCATTTT. The variable domain in full, with the rest retrieved from reference TRBV30 and TRBJ1-5, is SQTIHQWPATLVQPVGSPLSLECTVEGTSNPNLYWYRQAAGRGLQLLFYSVGIGQISSEVPQNLSASRPQDRQFILSSKKLLLSDSGFYLCAWRSTGGPNQPQHFGDGTRLSIL.

Note on this clone: At the DNA level, this CDR3 is encoded by other sequences in the same sample as well. The chain couples TRBV5-1 to TRBJ2-5; tentative D call: TRBD2 (6 bases). Germline CDR1 reads SGHRS; CDR2 reads YFSETQ. Trimming stripped 4 bases from V and 4 bases from J, with 11 bases between. The CDR3 loop spans 13 amino acids. DNA for the CDR3: TGCGCCAGCAGCCTGGAGGGGCGAGAGACCCAGTACTTC. Encoded protein: CASSLEGRETQYF.

The rearrangement uses TRBV6-6 and TRBJ2-5; perhaps TRBD1 as D (5 bases). The CDR3 is 14 residues long. The germline gives CDR1 MNHNY, CDR2 SVGAGI (reference sequence). The germline V and J ends were trimmed by 2 bases and 5 bases, with 12 bases remaining between them. For the CDR3, the DNA is TGTGCCAGCAGTTACATGCAGGGCCGCGAGACCCAGTACTTC. This translates into CASSYMQGRETQYF.

V usage is TRBV11-1 and J usage is TRBJ2-2; 7 nucleotides match TRBD1. Germline loops: CDR1 SGHAT, CDR2 FQDESV (reference sequence). The CDR3 has 14 residues. J gave up 6 bases and V 5 bases, and 6 bases lay outside the gene matches. CDR3 in amino acids: CASSIRQGAGELFF. CDR3 DNA: TGTGCCAGCAGCATACGACAGGGCGCCGGGGAGCTGTTTTTT.

The chain has TRBV28 and TRBJ2-2; possibly TRBD1 for D (6 bases). CDR1 is MDHEN, CDR2 SYDVKM, per germline. Trimming took 8 bases from V and 1 from J, leaving 8 bases between them. This CDR3 region has 13 residues. Written as DNA, the CDR3 is TGTGCCAGCCTGGACAGGAACACCGGGGAGCTGTTTTTT. Translation: CASLDRNTGELFF.

The V and J genes are TRBV9 and TRBJ2-7; 7 nucleotides agree with TRBD2. V was clipped by 0 bases and J by 3 bases; unmatched bases: 6. This CDR3 is built from 15 residues. The germline V gene encodes CDR1 SGDLS and CDR2 YYNGEE. CDR3 DNA: TGTGCCAGCAGCGTAGGAGGGGACTACTTCTACGAGCAGTACTTC. This translates into CASSVGGDYFYEQYF.

This chain joins TRBV28 and TRBJ1-2; no clear D gene. The germline V gene encodes CDR1 MDHEN and CDR2 SYDVKM. Trimming removed 10 bases at V and 8 bases at J, with 14 bases between. This CDR3 is 11 amino acids long. CDR3 amino acids: CATRSQRGYTF. The CDR3 DNA sequence: TGTGCCACCCGCTCCCAGAGGGGCTACACCTTC.

This sequence joins TRBV29-1 and TRBJ1-1; no reliable D call. Germline V gene sequence: CDR1 SQVTM, CDR2 ANQGSEA. Trimming stripped 4 bases from V and 0 bases from J, with 9 bases between. The CDR3 consists of 13 residues. The CDR3 sequence: CSVVSQLNTEAFF. DNA for the CDR3: TGCAGCGTTGTTAGCCAGCTGAACACTGAAGCTTTCTTT.

The rearrangement uses TRBV5-1 and TRBJ2-1, with a possible D match to TRBD2 (5 bases). This CDR3 comprises 15 residues. Germline V gives CDR1 SGHRS, CDR2 YFSETQ. The ends were cut back, 0 bases at V and 2 bases at J, with 9 bases in the middle. CDR3 DNA sequence: TGCGCCAGCAGCTTGGAGGCGACTACCTACAATGAGCAGTTCTTC. Protein product: CASSLEATTYNEQFF.

V usage is TRBV6-5 and J usage is TRBJ2-7, with D tentatively TRBD2 (5 bases). The CDR3 is made up of 11 amino acids. Germline CDR1 MNHEY, CDR2 SVGAGI. V dropped 6 bases and J dropped 4 bases, with 7 bases sitting between them. The CDR3 coding sequence is TGTGCCAGCAGCGACTATTACGAGCAGTACTTC. Its translation: CASSDYYEQYF.

This rearrangement joins TRBV9 to TRBJ1-1; D is unclear. Germline V gives CDR1 SGDLS, CDR2 YYNGEE. V dropped 0 bases and J dropped 0 bases, with 15 bases sitting between them. The CDR3 spans 17 residues. This CDR3 is CASSVAATAVMNTEAFF. The CDR3 DNA sequence: TGTGCCAGCAGCGTAGCTGCAACAGCCGTGATGAACACTGAAGCTTTCTTT.

This clone was counted only a few times. V and J are TRBV27 and TRBJ2-3; D unresolved. CDR1 is MNHEY, CDR2 SMNVEV, per germline (reference sequence). Trimming left V 5 bases short and J 8 bases short, with 14 bases between. This CDR3 region has 13 residues. This chain's CDR3 is CASSTWAVGTQYF. The CDR3 DNA is TGTGCCAGCAGTACCTGGGCCGTAGGTACGCAGTATTTT.

The V gene is TRBV6-5, the J gene TRBJ2-6, with D perhaps TRBD1 (6 bases). V lost 5 bases, J lost 2 bases, and 10 bases lay in between. Germline CDR1 and CDR2: MNHEY and SVGAGI. This CDR3 region has 15 residues. Here the CDR3 reads CASSITGTGANVLTF. The CDR3 coding sequence is TGTGCCAGCAGTATCACAGGGACTGGGGCCAACGTCCTGACTTTC.

This sequence joins TRBV29-1 and TRBJ1-1; D not resolved. The germline V gene encodes CDR1 SQVTM and CDR2 ANQGSEA. This CDR3 is 11 amino acids long. Trimming took off 6 bases at V and 4 bases at J, with 9 bases between the two ends. CDR3 in DNA: TGCAGCGTCCGGGAGGGCACTGAAGCTTTCTTT. This sequence encodes CSVREGTEAFF.

This clone occurred once. This chain connects TRBV5-1 to TRBJ1-6; TRBD1 agrees at 9 bases. Germline V lookup: CDR1 SGHRS, CDR2 YFSETQ. V shed 0 bases and J 7 bases; nucleotides not matched to a gene: 8. The CDR3 has 17 residues. The CDR3 here is CASSLGLMDRGNSPLHF. The CDR3 nucleotides are TGCGCCAGCAGCTTGGGCCTAATGGACAGGGGAAATTCACCCCTCCACTTT. The whole variable domain, filled in from reference TRBV5-1 and TRBJ1-6, reads KAGVTQTPRYLIKTRGQQVTLSCSPISGHRSVSWYQQTPGQGLQFLFEYFSETQRNKGNFPGRFSGRQFSNSRSEMNVSTLELGDSALYLCASSLGLMDRGNSPLHFGNGTRLTVT.

The chain couples TRBV29-1 to TRBJ2-7, with D perhaps matching TRBD1 (6 bases). This CDR3 region has 12 residues. Trimming removed 4 bases at V and 3 bases at J, with 10 bases between. Germline CDR1 SQVTM, CDR2 ANQGSEA. The DNA of the CDR3 is TGCAGCGTTGCACAGGGTCGCTACGAGCAGTACTTC. It is translated as CSVAQGRYEQYF.

This clone was recorded a few times. The chain carries TRBV5-1 and TRBJ1-1, with 9 bases aligning to TRBD1. The CDR3 runs 16 residues. Germline CDR1 is SGHRS and CDR2 is YFSETQ. V lost 0 bases and J lost 3; bases outside the gene matches: 6. As DNA, the CDR3 is TGCGCCAGCAGCTTGGACCCACAGGGGGCGCACACTGAAGCTTTCTTT. Protein product: CASSLDPQGAHTEAFF.

This rearrangement joins TRBV7-9 to TRBJ2-5; 7 bases fit TRBD1. V lost 5 bases and J lost 8; bases outside the gene matches: 8. This CDR3 is built from 13 residues. Germline-derived CDR1 and CDR2 are SEHNR and FQNEAQ (reference sequence). The CDR3 reads CASSPGTARTQYF. DNA of the CDR3: TGTGCCAGCAGCCCAGGGACAGCCCGAACCCAGTACTTC.

The CDR3 protein is CASSLWSGEHYEQYF. CDR3 nucleotide sequence: TGCGCCAGCAGCTTGTGGTCAGGGGAGCACTACGAGCAGTACTTC. The chain joins TRBV5-1 to TRBJ2-7; D is perhaps TRBD1 (6 bases). The germline V gene encodes CDR1 SGHRS and CDR2 YFSETQ. This CDR3 contains 15 residues. V lost 1 base and J 3 bases, leaving 14 bases between the germline ends. The full variable domain, completed using reference TRBV5-1 and TRBJ2-7, is KAGVTQTPRYLIKTRGQQVTLSCSPISGHRSVSWYQQTPGQGLQFLFEYFSETQRNKGNFPGRFSGRQFSNSRSEMNVSTLELGDSALYLCASSLWSGEHYEQYFGPGTRLTVT.